This T cell receptor (beta chain) was profiled in a study of identical twins. General study results and limits: Its conclusions, products of cross-sectional statistical analysis, did not come from following the same donors. Compared with unrelated sharing, twin-shared out-of-frame alpha sequences had more low-probability sequences.

cDNA molecules carried unique molecular identifiers, and template switching added a universal primer site. TCRdb re-called the 5' RACE reads through MiXCR, storing one row per CDR3 protein. The sample lists under 1 million distinct CDR3 sequences, more than 9% occurring once. About this clonotype: Its antigen is unidentified.

CDR3 size: 15 residues. Germline values: CDR1 SGHAT, CDR2 FQNNGV. The V gene end was trimmed by 5 bases and the J gene end by 4 bases; junction bases not matched to a gene: 5. Separately, the same data were catalogued under a study of yellow fever vaccine responses in identical twins.

This TCR was sampled from a woman aged 18-29 years in good health. The V call is TRBV11-2, the J call TRBJ2-7; 13 nucleotides line up with TRBD2. Sequencing used PBMCs. CDR3 nucleotide sequence: TGTGCCAGCAGCGTCACTAGCGGGAGGGGGTACGAGCAGTACTTC. Protein sequence: CASSVTSGRGYEQYF.